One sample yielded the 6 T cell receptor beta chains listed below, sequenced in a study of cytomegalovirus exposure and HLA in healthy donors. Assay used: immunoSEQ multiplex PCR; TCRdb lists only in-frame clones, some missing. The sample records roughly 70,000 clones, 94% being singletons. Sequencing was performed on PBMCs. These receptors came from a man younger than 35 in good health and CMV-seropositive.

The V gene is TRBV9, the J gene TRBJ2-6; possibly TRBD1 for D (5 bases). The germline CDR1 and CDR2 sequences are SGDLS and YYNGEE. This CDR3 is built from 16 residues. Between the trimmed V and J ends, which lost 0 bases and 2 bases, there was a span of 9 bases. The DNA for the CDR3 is TGTGCCAGCAGCGTAGCAGTCAGGGCTGGGGCCAACGTCCTGACTTTC. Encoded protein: CASSVAVRAGANVLTF.

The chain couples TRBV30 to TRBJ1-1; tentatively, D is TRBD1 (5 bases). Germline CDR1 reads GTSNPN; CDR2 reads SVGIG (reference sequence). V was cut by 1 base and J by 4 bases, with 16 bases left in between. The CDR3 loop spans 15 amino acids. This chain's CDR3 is CAWSGRVGGFTEAFF. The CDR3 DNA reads TGTGCCTGGAGTGGCCGGGTTGGGGGGTTCACTGAAGCTTTCTTT.

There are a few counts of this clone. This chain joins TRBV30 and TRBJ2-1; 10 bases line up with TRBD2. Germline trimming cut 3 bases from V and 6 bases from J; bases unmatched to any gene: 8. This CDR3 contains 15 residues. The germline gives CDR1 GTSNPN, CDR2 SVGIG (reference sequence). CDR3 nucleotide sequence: TGTGCCTGGAGGGATGTAGCGGGGGGATCCAATGAGCAGTTCTTC. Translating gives CAWRDVAGGSNEQFF.

CDR3 nucleotide sequence: TGTGCCAGCAGCGACCGACTAGCGGGGCAAGAGACCCAGTACTTC. Amino acids: CASSDRLAGQETQYF. This rearrangement joins TRBV9 to TRBJ2-5, with 11 bases fitting TRBD2. V lost 3 bases to trimming and J lost 2 bases; unmatched junction nucleotides: 3. The V gene's germline CDR1 is SGDLS and CDR2 YYNGEE. The CDR3 contains 15 residues.

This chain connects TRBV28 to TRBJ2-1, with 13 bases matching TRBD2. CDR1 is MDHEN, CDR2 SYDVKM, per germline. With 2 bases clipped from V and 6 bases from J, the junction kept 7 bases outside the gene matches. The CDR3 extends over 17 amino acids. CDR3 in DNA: TGTGCCAGCAGTTTACCTCTGGGACTAGCGGGACCCAATGAGCAGTTCTTC. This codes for CASSLPLGLAGPNEQFF.

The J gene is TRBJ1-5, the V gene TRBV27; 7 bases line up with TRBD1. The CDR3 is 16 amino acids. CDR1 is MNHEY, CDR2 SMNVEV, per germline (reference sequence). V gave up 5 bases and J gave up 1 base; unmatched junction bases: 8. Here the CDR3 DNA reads TGTGCCAGCAGTACTTTAGGGGGCGGAAGCAATCAGCCCCAGCATTTT. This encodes CASSTLGGGSNQPQHF.